This is a list of T cell receptor beta chains from one sample in a study of cytomegalovirus exposure and HLA in healthy donors. The repertoire was sequenced with immunoSEQ multiplex PCR; TCRdb's copy has only in-frame clones and lacks some. In the table there are 95,000 to 100,000 clones, approximately 79% of which are singletons. The sequencing input was PBMCs. The receptors come from a male donor in good health and CMV-seronegative. CDR3s include the opening cysteine and the closing phenylalanine or tryptophan.

J gene	V gene	CDR3 protein
TRBJ2-7	TRBV2	CASSDSHYEQYF
TRBJ2-3	TRBV4-3	CASSQGLAGITDTQYF
TRBJ2-7	TRBV27	CASRGANSYEQYF
TRBJ2-3	TRBV9	CASSATSGRAGDTQYF
TRBJ2-7	TRBV27	CASSLSGSGYEQYF
TRBJ2-7	TRBV11-2	CASSLVSYEQYF
TRBJ2-5	TRBV4-1	CASSQEVSQGETQYF
TRBJ1-2	TRBV6-5	CASTSGLSYTF
TRBJ1-5	TRBV28	CASRGWTLYQPQHF
TRBJ2-5	TRBV7-9	CASSLTAGGETQYF
TRBJ2-2	TRBV5-1	CASSLNGQGTNTGELFF
TRBJ2-5	TRBV27	CASSGTDQETQYF
TRBJ2-7	TRBV29-1	CSVAASYEQYF
TRBJ2-7	TRBV30	CAWSVSSSYEQYF
TRBJ2-7	TRBV19	CASSIGVDRDYEQYF
TRBJ1-1	TRBV10-1	CASSGQEAAAALNTEAFF
TRBJ1-1	TRBV27	CASSRTERGERNTEAFF
TRBJ1-2	TRBV28	CASSWGQGAVNGYTF
TRBJ2-2	TRBV5-1	CASSRRGSGELFF
TRBJ2-3	TRBV6-6	CASSYLADSTDTQYF
TRBJ2-7	TRBV4-3	CASSPRTSGTYEQYF
TRBJ2-3	TRBV2	CASNSGLATDTQYF
TRBJ1-4	TRBV7-2	CASSPRRHVANEKLFF
TRBJ2-2	TRBV9	CASSGDLTSGRGTGELFF
TRBJ1-1	TRBV9	CASSAQVSMNTEAFF
TRBJ2-7	TRBV21-1	CASSKRHGVTTSCYEQYF
TRBJ1-2	TRBV13	CASSPPGTGDGYTF
TRBJ1-1	TRBV25-1	CASRGTGTEAFF
TRBJ2-1	TRBV9	CASSDGGKAYNEQFF